The sequence of this T cell receptor (beta chain) was determined in a study of T cells in narcolepsy. Overall study: Enrolled donors included narcolepsy type 1 or type 2 patients and healthy controls.

The table came from immunoSEQ multiplex PCR; TCRdb's copy has only in-frame clones and leaves some out. This sample yields about 30,000 clones, of which 82% are seen a single time; under 1.4% belongs to the top ten. The CDR3 runs 15 residues. Looked up from germline, CDR1 is SGHTA and CDR2 is FQGNSA. Trimming removed 5 bases at V and 0 bases at J, with 13 bases between. The clonotype was recovered from a human donor with narcolepsy. Sequenced sample: CD45RA- memory CD4+ T cells from PBMCs. V usage is TRBV7-2 and J usage is TRBJ1-1; a possible D gene is TRBD1 (5 bases). The CDR3 loop reads CASSREGSVNTEAFF. As DNA, the CDR3 is TGTGCCAGCAGCCGGGAGGGGTCAGTGAACACTGAAGCTTTCTTT. Full variable domain (outside the CDR3, taken from reference TRBV7-2 and TRBJ1-1): GAGVSQSPSNKVTEKGKDVELRCDPISGHTALYWYRQSLGQGLEFLIYFQGNSAPDKSGLPSDRFSAERTGGSVSTLTIQRTQQEDSAVYLCASSREGSVNTEAFFGQGTRLTVV.